A single sample is the source of the 29 T cell receptor beta chains below, sequenced in a study of CD8 T cells in Susac syndrome. The RNA, about 0.5 to 1 ug, was put through reverse transcription using random hexamers. TCRdb processed the immunoSEQ multiplex PCR reads anew with MiXCR; each CDR3 protein has one entry. Of around 120,000 distinct CDR3 sequences in the sample, about 95% were seen once. The sequenced sample was CD4+ T cells from PBMCs. The receptors were sampled from a human donor with multiple sclerosis.

This chain joins TRBV29-1 and TRBJ2-5; D gene unclear. This CDR3 has 11 residues. Per germline, CDR1 SQVTM and CDR2 ANQGSEA. Trimming stripped 4 bases from V and 4 bases from J, with 7 bases between. The CDR3 nucleotides are TGCAGCGTTGGGACCCTAGAGACCCAGTACTTC. Protein sequence: CSVGTLETQYF. The variable domain in full, completed from reference TRBV29-1 and TRBJ2-5, reads SAVISQKPSRDICQRGTSLTIQCQVDSQVTMMFWYRQQPGQSLTLIATANQGSEATYESGFVIDKFPISRPNLTFSTLTVSNMSPEDSSIYLCSVGTLETQYFGPGTRLLVL.

The chain couples TRBV25-1 to TRBJ1-4, with D possibly TRBD1 on 6 matching bases. The V gene lost 1 base and the J gene lost 8 bases, with 17 bases spanning the gap. Germline-derived CDR1 and CDR2 are MGHDK and SYGVNS. This CDR3 is 16 amino acids long. CDR3 sequence reads: CASSEWARGRMEKLFF. CDR3 coding DNA: TGTGCCAGCAGTGAATGGGCCAGGGGTCGGATGGAAAAACTGTTTTTT. The full variable domain, with the rest looked up from reference TRBV25-1 and TRBJ1-4, is EADIYQTPRYLVIGTGKKITLECSQTMGHDKMYWYQQDPGMELHLIHYSYGVNSTEKGDLSSESTVSRIRTEHFPLTLESARPSHTSQYLCASSEWARGRMEKLFFGSGTQLSVL.

This chain connects TRBV5-6 to TRBJ2-7; 9 positions match TRBD1. The CDR3 runs to 14 residues. The germline V gene encodes CDR1 SGHDT and CDR2 YYEEEE. V shed 4 bases and J 3 bases; nucleotides not matched to a gene: 5. CDR3 in DNA: TGTGCCAGCAGCCGCCCGACAGGGGGCTACGAGCAGTACTTC. It codes for CASSRPTGGYEQYF. Based on the CDR3 plus reference TRBV5-6 and TRBJ2-7, the full variable domain is DAGVTQSPTHLIKTRGQQVTLRCSPKSGHDTVSWYQQALGQGPQFIFQYYEEEERQRGNFPDRFSGHQFPNYSSELNVNALLLGDSALYLCASSRPTGGYEQYFGPGTRLTVT.

The chain joins TRBV7-9 to TRBJ1-5; D not resolved. Germline CDR1 and CDR2: SEHNR and FQNEAQ (reference sequence). V dropped 5 bases and J dropped 0 bases, with 5 bases sitting between them. The CDR3 extends over 13 amino acids. The CDR3 here is CASSPLSNQPQHF. The CDR3 region has the DNA TGTGCCAGCAGCCCTCTTAGCAATCAGCCCCAGCATTTT.

The V and J genes are TRBV4-1 and TRBJ1-5; 8 bases match TRBD1. With 0 bases clipped from V and 7 bases from J, the junction kept 17 bases outside the gene matches. Per the germline V gene, CDR1 is MGHRA and CDR2 is YSYEKL. This CDR3 spans 19 amino acids. The CDR3 reads CASSQDINTSGTGGQPQHF. In DNA, the CDR3 is TGCGCCAGCAGCCAAGATATTAACACAAGCGGGACAGGAGGCCAGCCCCAGCATTTT.

The V and J genes are TRBV7-2 and TRBJ2-5; 8 bases line up with TRBD1. The CDR3 length is 16 residues. Losses at the gene ends were 0 bases for V and 4 bases for J; bases not matched to a gene: 7. Looked up from germline, CDR1 is SGHTA and CDR2 is FQGNSA. CDR3 bases: TGTGCCAGCAGCTTAGCGCTCGGCAGGGGGCGAGAGACCCAGTACTTC. As protein: CASSLALGRGRETQYF. Full variable domain (remainder filled in from reference TRBV7-2 and TRBJ2-5): GAGVSQSPSNKVTEKGKDVELRCDPISGHTALYWYRQSLGQGLEFLIYFQGNSAPDKSGLPSDRFSAERTGGSVSTLTIQRTQQEDSAVYLCASSLALGRGRETQYFGPGTRLLVL.

The V call is TRBV3-1, the J call TRBJ2-1; D gene ambiguous. Germline V CDR1 and CDR2: LGHDT, YNNKEL (reference sequence). Trimming left V 4 bases short and J 4 bases short, with 17 bases between. This CDR3 comprises 16 residues. This chain's CDR3 is CASSPDWRLKYNEQFF. DNA for the CDR3: TGTGCCAGCAGCCCCGATTGGAGACTCAAGTACAATGAGCAGTTCTTC.

The V gene is TRBV19, the J gene TRBJ1-3; unclear D gene. The CDR3 runs 14 residues. Trimming left V 7 bases short and J 0 bases short, with 10 bases between. Germline-derived CDR1 and CDR2 are LNHDA and SQIVND (reference sequence). The CDR3 reads CASTPWASGNTIYF. CDR3 bases: TGTGCCAGTACCCCGTGGGCCTCTGGAAACACCATATATTTT.

The J gene is TRBJ2-7, the V gene TRBV5-1; tentatively, D is TRBD2 (6 bases). V dropped 2 bases and J dropped 3 bases, with 12 bases sitting between them. Germline CDR1 is SGHRS and CDR2 is YFSETQ. There are 14 residues in the CDR3. CDR3: CASSFGGAYYEQYF. The CDR3 DNA reads TGCGCCAGCAGCTTTGGAGGGGCCTACTACGAGCAGTACTTC.

V and J are TRBV10-3 and TRBJ2-1, with D possibly called TRBD1 or TRBD2 (5 bases each). From germline, CDR1 is ENHRY and CDR2 SYGVKD. The CDR3 covers 14 residues. V shed 6 bases and J shed 7 bases, with 16 bases lying between them. CDR3 nucleotide sequence: TGTGCCATCAGCAGGGACCTGGGGGTTAATGAGCAGTTCTTC. As protein: CAISRDLGVNEQFF.

The chain uses TRBV12-3 or TRBV12-4 and TRBJ1-5; no reliable D call. The V end lost 6 bases, the J end lost 2 bases, and 14 bases lay between the germline ends. CDR3 length equals 15 residues. The CDR3 region is CASSREAVGNQPQHF. The CDR3, as DNA: TGTGCCAGCAGCCGCGAGGCGGTCGGCAATCAGCCCCAGCATTTT.

The V gene is TRBV18, the J gene TRBJ1-2, with D possibly TRBD1 on 5 matching bases. CDR1 and CDR2 (germline): KGHSH, LQKENI. Trimming shortened V by 1 base and J by 6 bases, and 15 bases separated the two germline ends. The CDR3 runs to 15 residues. The CDR3 sequence is CASSPQGPRGDGYTF. The CDR3 nucleotides are TGTGCCAGCTCACCACAGGGGCCTCGTGGCGATGGCTACACCTTC.

This chain joins TRBV30 and TRBJ2-1, with D perhaps matching TRBD2 (6 bases). With 1 base removed from V and 0 bases from J, the gap between germline ends came to 13 bases. CDR3 length equals 16 residues. Germline CDR1 and CDR2: GTSNPN and SVGIG (reference sequence). The chain's CDR3 is CAWSGGVGSSYNEQFF. CDR3 DNA sequence: TGTGCCTGGAGTGGGGGAGTCGGGAGCTCCTACAATGAGCAGTTCTTC.

This chain connects TRBV30 to TRBJ1-2, with TRBD1 identical over 9 bases. This CDR3 contains 11 residues. The V segment lost 5 bases and the J segment 8 bases; nucleotides outside the gene matches: 3. CDR1 and CDR2 from the germline V gene are GTSNPN and SVGIG (reference sequence). CDR3: CAWGTGHGYTF. CDR3 DNA sequence: TGTGCCTGGGGGACAGGGCACGGCTACACCTTC.

The gene calls are TRBV12-3 or TRBV12-4 and TRBJ2-1; D gene ambiguous. V was cut by 2 bases and J by 9 bases, with 14 bases left in between. This CDR3 region has 14 residues. CDR3 bases: TGTGCCAGCAGTTTACGACCCGCTGGTATTGAGCAGTTCTTC. This encodes CASSLRPAGIEQFF.

This sequence joins TRBV5-1 and TRBJ2-5; D not certain. Germline V gene sequence: CDR1 SGHRS, CDR2 YFSETQ. V was pared by 9 bases and J by 3 bases, with 12 bases between. This CDR3 has 12 amino acids. CDR3 coding DNA: TGCGCCACCTCCGCTCTAAAAGAGACCCAGTACTTC. Its translation: CATSALKETQYF.

The V and J genes are TRBV6-5 and TRBJ2-7; 9 nucleotides align to TRBD1. The trim removed 8 bases at V and 2 bases at J, leaving 7 bases unmatched. The V gene's germline CDR1 is MNHEY and CDR2 SVGAGI. The CDR3 has 14 amino acids. CDR3 region: CASQRGQGPYEQYF. CDR3 DNA: TGTGCCAGCCAGAGAGGACAGGGGCCCTACGAGCAGTACTTC.

The chain combines TRBV12-5 with TRBJ2-3; 11 bases line up with TRBD2. CDR1 and CDR2 from the germline V gene are LGHNT and FRNRAP. After removal of 1 base from V and 3 bases from J, the junction contained 3 bases not matched to a gene. The CDR3 length is 16 residues. CDR3 loop: CASGLGLAGGTDTQYF. The CDR3 bases are TGTGCTAGTGGTTTGGGGCTAGCGGGAGGAACAGATACGCAGTATTTT.

This clonotype was found once. The chain couples TRBV5-1 to TRBJ2-1; 15 positions agree with TRBD2. The CDR3 runs to 17 residues. V was clipped by 4 bases and J by 9 bases; unmatched bases: 11. CDR1 SGHRS and CDR2 YFSETQ come from the germline V gene. The chain's CDR3 is CASSARTSGRGSGEQFF. The CDR3 DNA reads as TGCGCCAGCAGCGCCCGGACTAGCGGGAGGGGGTCGGGTGAGCAGTTCTTC.

The chain carries TRBV29-1 and TRBJ2-7; 8 bases agree with TRBD2. V gave up 6 bases and J gave up 1 base; unmatched junction bases: 17. Germline V gene lookup returns CDR1 SQVTM and CDR2 ANQGSEA. The CDR3 loop spans 17 amino acids. CDR3 nucleotides: TGCAGCGTCCCGGAGGGTGGTGGCGGGAGGTATTCCTACGAGCAGTACTTC. Residues: CSVPEGGGGRYSYEQYF.

The chain links TRBV30 to TRBJ1-4, with 9 bases aligning to TRBD1. This CDR3 has 14 amino acids. The V gene's germline CDR1 is GTSNPN and CDR2 SVGIG (reference sequence). The J segment lost 13 bases and the V segment lost 3 bases, leaving 12 bases of the junction unmatched. CDR3 nucleotide sequence: TGTGCCTGGAGGGCACAGGGGGCCTTTCCCGGACTGTTTTTT. This sequence encodes CAWRAQGAFPGLFF.

The chain uses TRBV30 and TRBJ1-2; weak D call: TRBD1 (5 bases). This CDR3 spans 13 amino acids. From germline, CDR1 is GTSNPN and CDR2 SVGIG (reference sequence). V lost 0 bases and J 4 bases, leaving 9 bases between the germline ends. Here the CDR3 DNA reads TGTGCCTGGAGTGTTCCGGGGACCTATGGCTACACCTTC. The encoded protein is CAWSVPGTYGYTF.

This sequence joins TRBV4-3 and TRBJ1-2; weak D call: TRBD1 (6 bases). The CDR3 totals 18 residues. Looked up from germline, CDR1 is LGHNA and CDR2 is YSLEER. Between the trimmed V and J ends, which lost 1 base and 4 bases, there was a span of 22 bases. The CDR3 region is CASSQAGGGVTGSYGYTF. The CDR3 DNA is TGCGCCAGCAGCCAAGCCGGAGGAGGGGTGACAGGCAGCTATGGCTACACCTTC.

This clonotype was counted once. J is TRBJ2-7 and V is TRBV3-1, with D possibly TRBD2 on 6 matching bases. Germline loops: CDR1 LGHDT, CDR2 YNNKEL (reference sequence). This CDR3 region has 14 residues. Trimming shortened V by 4 bases and J by 4 bases, and 14 bases separated the two germline ends. CDR3: CASSLPSAGYEQYF. CDR3 sequence (DNA): TGTGCCAGCAGCCTGCCCTCGGCGGGGTACGAGCAGTACTTC.

The rearrangement uses TRBV7-2 and TRBJ2-2; D remains unclear. Germline CDR1 is SGHTA and CDR2 is FQGNSA. The CDR3 covers 16 residues. V was clipped by 2 bases and J by 0 bases, with 10 bases between them. The CDR3 spells CASSLYRGPNTGELFF. DNA of the CDR3: TGTGCCAGCAGCTTATATCGCGGACCGAACACCGGGGAGCTGTTTTTT.

The CDR3 loop reads CAWSTANTGELFF. The CDR3 DNA is TGTGCCTGGAGTACTGCGAACACCGGGGAGCTGTTTTTT. The rearrangement joins TRBV30 to TRBJ2-2; no clear D gene. The CDR3 consists of 13 residues. Germline-derived CDR1 and CDR2 are GTSNPN and SVGIG (reference sequence). Trimming removed 2 bases at V and 0 bases at J, with 4 bases between. Based on the CDR3 plus reference TRBV30 and TRBJ2-2, the full variable domain is SQTIHQWPATLVQPVGSPLSLECTVEGTSNPNLYWYRQAAGRGLQLLFYSVGIGQISSEVPQNLSASRPQDRQFILSSKKLLLSDSGFYLCAWSTANTGELFFGEGSRLTVL.

The CDR3 loop reads CASSFPGGQPQHF. Here the CDR3 DNA reads TGTGCCAGCAGTTTCCCAGGGGGGCAGCCCCAGCATTTT. The rearrangement uses TRBV12-3 or TRBV12-4 and TRBJ1-5, with 7 positions matching TRBD1. The CDR3 is 13 residues long. After removal of 3 bases from V and 7 bases from J, the junction contained 3 bases not matched to a gene.

The chain links TRBV6-2 or TRBV6-3 to TRBJ2-7, with TRBD1 as a possible D gene (6 bases). The CDR3 has 15 residues. V gave up 6 bases and J gave up 1 base, with 16 bases separating them. Germline V gives CDR1 MNHEY, CDR2 SVGEGT. Here the CDR3 DNA reads TGTGCCAGCAGCGACGGGACATCAACTTCCTACGAGCAGTACTTC. Its translation is CASSDGTSTSYEQYF.

CDR3 sequence: CASSLTAGRKAEAFF. The CDR3, as DNA: TGTGCCAGCAGCCTTACGGCAGGGAGAAAGGCTGAAGCTTTCTTT. The chain recombines TRBV12-3 or TRBV12-4 with TRBJ1-1, with D maybe TRBD1 (5 bases). V was cut by 6 bases and J by 6 bases, with 20 bases left in between. The CDR3 sequence is 15 residues long.